The T cell receptor beta chain under discussion was sequenced for a study of cytomegalovirus exposure and HLA in healthy donors. Comment on this clone: The antigen remains undetermined.

The CDR3 has 13 residues. V was cut by 6 bases and J by 2 bases, with 11 bases left in between. Germline loops: CDR1 LGHNA, CDR2 YNFKEQ. Study observations and caveats: Subsequent analysis revealed that first-cohort TCR clusters tended to co-occur in the 120 or so validation repertoires.

Produced via immunoSEQ multiplex PCR; TCRdb's table is partial and in-frame only. The sample has 200,000 to 300,000 clones; 90% are singletons. The sequence derives from a woman in her twenties or thirties in good health and CMV-seronegative. The chain recombines TRBV4-2 with TRBJ2-7; D possibly uses TRBD1 or TRBD2 (5 bases each). The sample comprised PBMCs. Here the CDR3 DNA reads TGTGCCAGCAGTCCGGGGCAGACCTACGAGCAGTACTTC. Amino acids: CASSPGQTYEQYF.